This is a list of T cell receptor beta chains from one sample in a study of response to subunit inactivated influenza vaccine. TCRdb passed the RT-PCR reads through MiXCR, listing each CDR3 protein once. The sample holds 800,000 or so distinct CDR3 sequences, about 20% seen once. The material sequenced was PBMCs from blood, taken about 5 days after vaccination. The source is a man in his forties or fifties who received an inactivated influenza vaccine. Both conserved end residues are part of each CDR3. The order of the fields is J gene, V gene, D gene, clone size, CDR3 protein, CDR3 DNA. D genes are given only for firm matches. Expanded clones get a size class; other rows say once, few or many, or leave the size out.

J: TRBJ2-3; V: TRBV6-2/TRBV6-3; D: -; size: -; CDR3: CASSYSMGEPDTQYF; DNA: TGTGCCAGCAGTTACTCGATGGGCGAACCGGATACGCAGTATTTT
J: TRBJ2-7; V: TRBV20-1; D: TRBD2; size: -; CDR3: CSARDSRRGTYEQYF; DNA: TGCAGTGCTAGAGATTCGCGGCGGGGGACCTACGAGCAGTACTTC
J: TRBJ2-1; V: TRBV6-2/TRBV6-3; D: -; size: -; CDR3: CASSYDGHYLDNEQFF; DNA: TGTGCCAGCAGTTACGATGGGCATTACCTGGACAATGAGCAGTTCTTC
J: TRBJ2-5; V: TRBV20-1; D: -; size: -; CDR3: CSASVSGVRETQYF; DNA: TGCAGTGCTAGTGTGTCAGGGGTGAGAGAGACCCAGTACTTC
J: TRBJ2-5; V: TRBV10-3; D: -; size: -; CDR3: CAISSPDGKETQYF; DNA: TGTGCCATATCGTCCCCCGACGGGAAAGAGACCCAGTACTTC
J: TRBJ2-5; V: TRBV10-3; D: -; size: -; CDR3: CAISESVPGGETQYF; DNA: TGTGCCATCAGTGAGTCAGTTCCGGGTGGAGAGACCCAGTACTTC
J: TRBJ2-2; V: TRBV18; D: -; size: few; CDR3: CASSPRAGELFF; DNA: TGTGCCAGCTCACCCAGGGCCGGGGAGCTGTTTTTT
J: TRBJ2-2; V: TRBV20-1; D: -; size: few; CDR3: CSAAVLGELFF; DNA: TGCAGTGCTGCTGTTTTAGGGGAGCTGTTTTTT
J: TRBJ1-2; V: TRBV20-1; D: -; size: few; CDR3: CSAIANFNYGYTF; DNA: TGCAGTGCCATAGCGAACTTTAACTATGGCTACACCTTC
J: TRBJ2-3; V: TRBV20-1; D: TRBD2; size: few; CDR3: CSAIAGTGISRTDTQYF; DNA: TGCAGTGCCATAGCGGGAACAGGGATTTCCCGAACAGATACGCAGTATTTT
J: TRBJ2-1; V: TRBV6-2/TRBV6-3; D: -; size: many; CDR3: CASSRDLEQFF; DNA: TGTGCCAGCAGCAGGGACCTTGAGCAGTTCTTC
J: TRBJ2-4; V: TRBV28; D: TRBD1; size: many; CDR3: CASSTTGYAKNIQYF; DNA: TGTGCCAGCAGTACGACAGGGTATGCCAAAAACATTCAGTACTTC
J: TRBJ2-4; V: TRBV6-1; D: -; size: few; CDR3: CASNQMAAAKNIQYF; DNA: TGTGCCAGCAACCAAATGGCGGCAGCCAAAAACATTCAGTACTTC
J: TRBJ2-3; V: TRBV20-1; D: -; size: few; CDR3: CSAREQGGGTDTQYF; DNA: TGCAGTGCTAGAGAACAGGGTGGCGGTACAGATACGCAGTATTTT
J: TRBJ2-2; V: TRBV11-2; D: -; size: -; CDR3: CASSFSQGPGELFF; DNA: TGTGCCAGCAGCTTCAGTCAGGGCCCCGGGGAGCTGTTTTTT
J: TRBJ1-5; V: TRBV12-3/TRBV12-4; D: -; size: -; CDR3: CASTWDGRDNQPQHF; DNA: TGTGCCAGCACCTGGGACGGGAGAGACAATCAGCCCCAGCATTTT
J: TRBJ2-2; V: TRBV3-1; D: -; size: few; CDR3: CASSQGWAGELFF; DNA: TGTGCCAGCAGCCAAGGATGGGCCGGGGAGCTGTTTTTT
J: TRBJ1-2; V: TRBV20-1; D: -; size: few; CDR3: CSASAGFDYGYTF; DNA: TGCAGTGCTTCAGCGGGGTTCGACTATGGCTACACCTTC
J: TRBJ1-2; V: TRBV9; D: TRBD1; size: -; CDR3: CASSSRDRGDGYTF; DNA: TGTGCCAGCAGCTCCCGGGACAGGGGCGATGGCTACACCTTC
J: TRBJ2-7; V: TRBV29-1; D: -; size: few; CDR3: CSVRWGLTTSYEQYF; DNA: TGCAGCGTCCGTTGGGGCCTAACTACATCCTACGAGCAGTACTTC
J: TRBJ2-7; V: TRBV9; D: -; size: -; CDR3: CASSVGERGEQYF; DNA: TGTGCCAGCAGCGTTGGGGAGAGGGGAGAGCAGTACTTC
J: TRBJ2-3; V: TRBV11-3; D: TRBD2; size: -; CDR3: CASSLVMPTLSRLAGRTDTQYF; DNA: TGTGCCAGCAGCTTAGTAATGCCAACTCTATCCCGGCTAGCGGGAAGGACAGATACGCAGTATTTT
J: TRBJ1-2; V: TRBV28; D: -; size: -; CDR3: CASTLDGNYGYTF; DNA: TGTGCCAGCACTCTGGACGGGAACTATGGCTACACCTTC
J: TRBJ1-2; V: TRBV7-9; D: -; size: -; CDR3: CASSLREEGYGYTF; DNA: TGTGCCAGCAGCTTAAGGGAGGAGGGCTATGGCTACACCTTC
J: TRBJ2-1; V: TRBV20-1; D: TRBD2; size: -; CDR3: CSAREGLAGATF; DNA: TGCAGTGCTAGAGAGGGACTAGCGGGAGCCACCTTC
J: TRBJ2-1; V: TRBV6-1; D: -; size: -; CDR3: CASTNGPLQTFNEQFF; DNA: TGTGCCAGCACGAATGGGCCTCTCCAGACCTTCAATGAGCAGTTCTTC
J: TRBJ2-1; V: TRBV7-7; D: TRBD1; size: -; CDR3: CASSPRTGFLVNEQFF; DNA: TGTGCTAGCAGCCCCCGGACAGGATTTTTGGTCAATGAGCAGTTCTTC
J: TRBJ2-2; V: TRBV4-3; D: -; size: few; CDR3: CASSQELAKGTGELFF; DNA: TGCGCCAGCAGCCAAGAACTTGCAAAGGGAACCGGGGAGCTGTTTTTT
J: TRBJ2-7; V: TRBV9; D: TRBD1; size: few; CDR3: CASSVCWDRSSYEQYF; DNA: TGTGCCAGCAGCGTCTGCTGGGACAGGAGTTCCTACGAGCAGTACTTC
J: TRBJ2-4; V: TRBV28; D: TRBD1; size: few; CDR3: CASSPRTGQGGGNIQYF; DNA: TGTGCCAGCAGTCCCCGGACCGGACAGGGGGGGGGGAACATTCAGTACTTC
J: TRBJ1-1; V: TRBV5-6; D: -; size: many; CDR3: CASSSLTEAFF; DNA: TGTGCCAGCAGCTCCCTCACTGAAGCTTTCTTT
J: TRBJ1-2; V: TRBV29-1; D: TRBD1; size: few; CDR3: CSVSQGAVYGYTF; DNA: TGCAGCGTATCTCAGGGGGCGGTCTATGGCTACACCTTC
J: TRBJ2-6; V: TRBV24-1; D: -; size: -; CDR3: CATSRGGSSSGANVLTF; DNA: TGTGCCACCAGCCGCGGGGGCTCCAGCTCTGGGGCCAACGTCCTGACTTTC
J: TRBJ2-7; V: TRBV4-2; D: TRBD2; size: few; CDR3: CASSQLSGIAYEQYF; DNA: TGTGCCAGCAGCCAGCTTAGCGGGATAGCTTACGAGCAGTACTTC
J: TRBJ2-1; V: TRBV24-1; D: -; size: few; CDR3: CATSGGGGGEGEQFF; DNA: TGTGCCACCAGTGGGGGAGGAGGGGGCGAGGGTGAGCAGTTCTTC
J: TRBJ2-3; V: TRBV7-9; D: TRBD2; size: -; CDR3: CASSAWLAGGDTQYF; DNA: TGTGCCAGCAGCGCTTGGCTAGCGGGAGGAGATACGCAGTATTTT
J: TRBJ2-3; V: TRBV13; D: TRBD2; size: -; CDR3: CASSLGASGITDTQYF; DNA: TGTGCCAGCAGCTTAGGAGCTAGCGGGATCACAGATACGCAGTATTTT